The entry below gives a single TCR beta chain sequence along with its context. PCR employed 60 Vbeta and 13 Jbeta primers. Only in-frame clones appear in the TCRdb table, and some are missing; sequencing was by immunoSEQ multiplex PCR. The table lists 40,000 to 45,000 clones, around 65% of them singletons, with 8% to 9.5% in the top ten. This sample was taken from a study of cytomegalovirus exposure and HLA in healthy donors. The receptor comes from a human donor in good health. Source material: PBMCs.

This CDR3 is CASIEGLAFNNEQFF. The CDR3 nucleotides are TGTGCCAGCATTGAGGGTCTAGCGTTCAACAATGAGCAGTTCTTC. The chain recombines TRBV2 with TRBJ2-1; D possibly corresponds to TRBD2 (6 bases). The length of the CDR3 is 15 residues. Germline loops: CDR1 SNHLY, CDR2 FYNNEI. V was trimmed by 7 bases and J by 5 bases, leaving 18 bases between them.